This TCR beta chain comes out of a study of blood T cell repertoires in COVID-19. Study-wide context: PBMCs, B-cell-depleted T cells, or T cells were the source of the cDNA or gDNA that made up the material.

Trimming took 0 bases from V and 3 from J, leaving 6 bases between them. Germline V CDR1 and CDR2: SGHRS, YFSETQ. The CDR3 loop spans 13 amino acids. Original handling: Quantification of nucleated cells was approximated via reference gene primer amplification. Profiled with immunoSEQ multiplex PCR; TCRdb holds only in-frame clones, not every one. V and J calls and clone size follow that table, whereas D and trimming were derived from the DNA. The data contain 50,000 to 70,000 clones, 91% of them seen just once; the ten biggest clones take up 2% to 2.5%. The sample was peripheral blood. The TCR sequence derives from a man in his fifties or sixties with acute or convalescent COVID-19. V gene TRBV5-1 combines with J gene TRBJ1-2; D not certain. CDR3 residues: CASSLGTDYGYTF. CDR3 DNA: TGCGCCAGCAGCTTGGGCACGGACTATGGCTACACCTTC.